These T cell receptor beta chains were read from a single sample in a study of control samples from healthy donors and cancer patients. Libraries were prepared by immunoSEQ multiplex PCR; TCRdb keeps only in-frame clonotypes and omits some of them. The sample yields 8,500 to 11,000 clones, about nine tenths seen once. The sequenced material came from PBMCs. The receptors come from a man between 60 and 70 years old with colorectal cancer. Both conserved end residues are trimmed from each CDR3. Each record gives: V gene, J gene, CDR3 protein.

v_call: TRBV4-1; j_call: TRBJ1-2; cdr3_aa: ASNHRVADRLDGYT
v_call: TRBV5-1; j_call: TRBJ2-3; cdr3_aa: ASSPRPGLAWGGDTQY
v_call: TRBV30; j_call: TRBJ1-5; cdr3_aa: AWSDGLDQPQH
v_call: TRBV2; j_call: TRBJ2-6; cdr3_aa: ASKGTGTSGANVLT
v_call: TRBV4-2; j_call: TRBJ2-3; cdr3_aa: ASSQDRASGGMDTQY
v_call: TRBV29-1; j_call: TRBJ2-3; cdr3_aa: SVAGWGVKTDTQY
v_call: TRBV4-3; j_call: TRBJ1-6; cdr3_aa: ASSQQDGSPSPLH
v_call: TRBV5-1; j_call: TRBJ1-3; cdr3_aa: ASSLSALGSGNTIY
v_call: TRBV19; j_call: TRBJ1-1; cdr3_aa: ASSIGGRNTEAF
v_call: TRBV7-8; j_call: TRBJ1-2; cdr3_aa: ASSMDRANYGYT
v_call: TRBV7-9; j_call: TRBJ1-2; cdr3_aa: ASSLWQYGYT
v_call: TRBV2; j_call: TRBJ1-5; cdr3_aa: ASSVDGTSYQPQH
v_call: TRBV4-2; j_call: TRBJ2-3; cdr3_aa: ASSQDRGGADTQY
v_call: TRBV19; j_call: TRBJ2-3; cdr3_aa: ASSLQPASTDTQY
v_call: TRBV4-1; j_call: TRBJ2-1; cdr3_aa: ASSQAQGSGEQF
v_call: TRBV2; j_call: TRBJ2-7; cdr3_aa: ASSEPDGYEQY
v_call: TRBV30; j_call: TRBJ1-1; cdr3_aa: AWTRDRGRNTEAF